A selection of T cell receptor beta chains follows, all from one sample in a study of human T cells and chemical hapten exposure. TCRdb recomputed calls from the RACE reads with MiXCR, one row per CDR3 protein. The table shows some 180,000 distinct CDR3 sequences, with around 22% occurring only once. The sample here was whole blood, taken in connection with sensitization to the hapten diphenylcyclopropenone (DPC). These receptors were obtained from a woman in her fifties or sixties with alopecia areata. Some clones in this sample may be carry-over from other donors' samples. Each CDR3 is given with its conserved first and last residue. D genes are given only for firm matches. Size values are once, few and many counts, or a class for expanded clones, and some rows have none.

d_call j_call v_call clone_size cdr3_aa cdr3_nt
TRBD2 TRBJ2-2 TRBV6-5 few CASRTGLAGVGNTGELFF TGTGCCAGCAGAACGGGACTAGCGGGAGTGGGAAACACCGGGGAGCTGTTTTTT
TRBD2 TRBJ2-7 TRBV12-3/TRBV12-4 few CASSPGTSGVSYEQYF TGTGCCAGCAGTCCGGGGACTAGCGGGGTCTCCTACGAGCAGTACTTC
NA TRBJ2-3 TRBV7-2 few CASSLVDFASTDTQYF TGTGCCAGCAGCTTAGTCGATTTTGCTAGCACAGATACGCAGTATTTT
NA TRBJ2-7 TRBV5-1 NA CASRYRAGVYEQYF TGCGCCAGCAGGTACAGGGCAGGGGTCTACGAGCAGTACTTC
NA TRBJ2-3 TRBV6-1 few CASSLPSRAGTDTQYF TGTGCCAGCAGTCTACCGTCCCGGGCCGGCACAGATACGCAGTATTTT
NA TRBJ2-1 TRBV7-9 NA CASSLAGVANEQFF TGTGCCAGCAGCTTAGCGGGAGTGGCGAATGAGCAGTTCTTC
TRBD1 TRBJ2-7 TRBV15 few CATSSTGQATYEQYF TGTGCCACCAGCAGTACCGGACAGGCGACCTACGAGCAGTACTTC
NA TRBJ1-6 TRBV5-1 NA CASSPGPSDSPLHF TGCGCCAGCAGCCCCGGCCCGAGTGATTCACCCCTCCACTTT
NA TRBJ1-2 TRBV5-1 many CASSAPEPYGYTF TGCGCCAGCAGCGCACCGGAGCCCTATGGCTACACCTTC
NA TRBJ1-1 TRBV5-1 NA CASSEGTNTEAFF TGCGCCAGCAGCGAGGGCACAAACACTGAAGCTTTCTTT
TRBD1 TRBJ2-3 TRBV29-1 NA CSVPGQGSADTQYF TGCAGCGTCCCGGGACAGGGGTCTGCGGATACGCAGTATTTT
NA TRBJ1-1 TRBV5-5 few CASSLVGVTTEAFF TGTGCCAGCAGCTTGGTCGGGGTGACCACTGAAGCTTTCTTT
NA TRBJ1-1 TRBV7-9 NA CASSLGQSYTEAFF TGTGCCAGCAGCTTAGGGCAGTCTTACACTGAAGCTTTCTTT
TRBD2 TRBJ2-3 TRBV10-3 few CAVSTSGSGLNTQYF TGTGCCGTCTCGACTAGCGGGAGTGGTCTGAATACGCAGTATTTT
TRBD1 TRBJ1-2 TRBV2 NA CASSDRGLLGYTF TGTGCCAGCAGTGACAGGGGGCTTTTGGGCTACACCTTC
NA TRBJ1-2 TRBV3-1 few CASSQDALNYGYTF TGTGCCAGCAGCCAAGATGCACTTAACTATGGCTACACCTTC
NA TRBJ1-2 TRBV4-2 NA CASSQAGCVGYTF TGTGCCAGCAGCCAGGCAGGGTGTGTTGGCTACACCTTC
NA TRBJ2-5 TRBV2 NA CASSKGEKSQETQYF TGTGCCAGCAGTAAGGGGGAAAAGAGCCAAGAGACCCAGTACTTC
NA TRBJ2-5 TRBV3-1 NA CASSPDPARQETQYF TGTGCCAGCAGCCCGGACCCCGCCAGACAAGAGACCCAGTACTTC
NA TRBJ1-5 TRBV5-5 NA CASSPLGGGRSNQPQHF TGTGCCAGCAGCCCCCTGGGGGGGGGACGAAGCAATCAGCCCCAGCATTTT
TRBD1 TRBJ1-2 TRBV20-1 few CSAVTSRTGNYGYTF TGCAGTGCTGTTACCTCCCGGACAGGCAACTATGGCTACACCTTC
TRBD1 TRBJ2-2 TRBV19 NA CASRPGTVNTGELFF TGTGCCAGTAGACCCGGGACAGTGAACACCGGGGAGCTGTTTTTT
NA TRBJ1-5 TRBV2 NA CATREGSNQPQHF TGTGCCACCCGAGAGGGGAGCAATCAGCCCCAGCATTTT
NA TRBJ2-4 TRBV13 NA CASSSFRTVTKNIQYF TGTGCCAGCAGCTCCTTCCGGACAGTTACTAAAAACATTCAGTACTTC
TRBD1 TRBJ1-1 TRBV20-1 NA CSAPALGTGDTEAFF TGCAGTGCTCCAGCCCTCGGGACAGGGGACACTGAAGCTTTCTTT
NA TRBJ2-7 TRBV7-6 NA CASSLSVRYEQYF TGTGCCAGCAGCTTATCTGTGCGGTACGAGCAGTACTTC
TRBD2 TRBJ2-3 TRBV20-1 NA CSASGRAPPDTQYF TGCAGTGCTAGCGGGAGGGCGCCCCCAGATACGCAGTATTTT